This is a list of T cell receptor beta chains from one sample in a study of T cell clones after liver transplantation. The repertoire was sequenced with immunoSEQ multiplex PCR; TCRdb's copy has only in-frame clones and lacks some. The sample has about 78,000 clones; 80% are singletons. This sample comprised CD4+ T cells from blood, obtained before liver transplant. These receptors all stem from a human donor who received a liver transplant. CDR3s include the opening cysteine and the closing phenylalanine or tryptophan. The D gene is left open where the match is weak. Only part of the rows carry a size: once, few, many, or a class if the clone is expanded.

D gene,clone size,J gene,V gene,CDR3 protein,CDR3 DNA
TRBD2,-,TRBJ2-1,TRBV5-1,CASSLGLANEQFF,TGCGCCAGCAGCTTGGGACTAGCCAATGAGCAGTTCTTC
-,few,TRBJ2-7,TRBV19,CASSIDGRVYEQYF,TGTGCCAGTAGTATAGACGGCAGGGTCTACGAGCAGTACTTC
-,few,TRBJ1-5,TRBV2,CASSGLEGNQPQHF,TGTGCCAGCAGTGGTCTTGAGGGCAATCAGCCCCAGCATTTT
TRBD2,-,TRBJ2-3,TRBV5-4,CASSLSGRITDTQYF,TGTGCCAGCAGTCTCTCCGGGAGGATCACAGATACGCAGTATTTT
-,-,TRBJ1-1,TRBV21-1,CASQDRDTEAFF,TGTGCCAGCCAGGACAGGGACACTGAAGCTTTCTTT
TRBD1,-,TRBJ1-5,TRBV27,CASSNLDRVKHF,TGTGCCAGCTCAAACTTGGACAGGGTTAAGCATTTT
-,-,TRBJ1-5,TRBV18,CASSPEHREGSSNQPQHF,TGTGCCAGCTCACCAGAACACAGGGAGGGCAGTAGCAATCAGCCCCAGCATTTT
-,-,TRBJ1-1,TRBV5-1,CASSLPHLAGPNTEAFF,TGCGCCAGCAGCTTACCCCATCTGGCGGGGCCGAACACTGAAGCTTTCTTT
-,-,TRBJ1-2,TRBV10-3,CAISESVGGYTF,TGTGCCATCAGTGAGTCTGTGGGTGGCTACACCTTC
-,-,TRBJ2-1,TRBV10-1,CASSAQGGHNEQFF,TGCGCCAGCAGTGCCCAGGGGGGGCACAATGAGCAGTTCTTC
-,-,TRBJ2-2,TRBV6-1,CASSEARRHPYTGELFF,TGTGCCAGCAGTGAAGCGCGGAGACATCCATACACCGGGGAGCTGTTTTTT
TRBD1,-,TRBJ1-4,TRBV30,CAWRPEQGRPNEKLFF,TGTGCCTGGAGGCCAGAACAGGGGCGCCCTAATGAAAAACTGTTTTTT
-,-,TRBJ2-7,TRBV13,CASSSGPRGSYEQYF,TGTGCCAGCAGCTCGGGCCCCCGGGGCTCCTACGAGCAGTACTTC
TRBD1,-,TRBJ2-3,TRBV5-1,CASLPYSDFSQGTNADTQYF,TGCGCCAGCCTACCCTACTCAGATTTCTCACAGGGGACGAACGCAGATACGCAGTATTTT
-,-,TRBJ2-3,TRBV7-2,CASSRDRREDTQYF,TGTGCCAGCAGCCGTGACAGGAGGGAGGATACGCAGTATTTT
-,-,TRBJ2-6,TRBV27,CASSGIFRGPGANVLTF,TGTGCCAGCAGTGGCATCTTCAGGGGACCCGGGGCCAACGTCCTGACTTTC
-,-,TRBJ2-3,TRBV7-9,CASSPPGLPGDTQYF,TGTGCCAGCAGCCCCCCGGGACTTCCTGGGGATACGCAGTATTTT
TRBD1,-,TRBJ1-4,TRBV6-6,CASSRQGLDEKLFF,TGTGCCAGCAGCCGACAGGGACTCGATGAAAAACTGTTTTTT
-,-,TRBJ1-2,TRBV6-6,CASRGGGGYTF,TGTGCCAGCAGGGGGGGAGGTGGCTACACCTTC
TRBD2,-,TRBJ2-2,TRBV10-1,CASSESGLAGGRNTGELFF,TGCGCCAGCAGTGAGTCCGGACTAGCGGGTGGTAGGAACACCGGGGAGCTGTTTTTT
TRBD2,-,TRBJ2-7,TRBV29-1,CSVGVLAGDEQYF,TGCAGCGTTGGAGTGCTAGCGGGAGACGAGCAGTACTTC
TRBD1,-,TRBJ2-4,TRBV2,CASSEDREAKNIQYF,TGTGCCAGCAGTGAGGACAGGGAAGCCAAAAACATTCAGTACTTC
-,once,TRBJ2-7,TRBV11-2,CASSLPFGGSSYEQYF,TGTGCCAGCAGCTTACCCTTTGGGGGGAGCTCCTACGAGCAGTACTTC
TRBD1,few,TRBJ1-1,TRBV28,CASRQGARNTEAFF,TGTGCCAGTCGACAGGGGGCGCGGAACACTGAAGCTTTCTTT
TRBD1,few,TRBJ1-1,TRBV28,CASSLPRGKAFF,TGTGCCAGCAGTTTACCCAGGGGGAAAGCTTTCTTT
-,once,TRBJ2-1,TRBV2,CASSETGYYNEQFF,TGTGCCAGCAGTGAGACAGGATACTACAATGAGCAGTTCTTC
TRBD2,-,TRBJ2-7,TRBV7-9,CASSLIELAGNYEQYF,TGTGCCAGCAGCTTGATCGAACTAGCGGGAAACTACGAGCAGTACTTC
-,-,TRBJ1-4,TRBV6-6,CASWGEGLTNEKLFF,TGTGCCAGCTGGGGAGAGGGATTGACTAATGAAAAACTGTTTTTT
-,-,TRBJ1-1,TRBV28,CASSLSPDTEAFF,TGTGCCAGCAGTTTATCCCCGGACACTGAAGCTTTCTTT
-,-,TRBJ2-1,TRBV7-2,CASSLEGQVQFF,TGTGCCAGCAGCTTAGAGGGTCAAGTGCAGTTCTTC
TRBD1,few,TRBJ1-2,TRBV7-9,CASSPAPDRAGGYTF,TGTGCCAGCAGCCCCGCCCCGGACAGGGCGGGGGGCTACACCTTC
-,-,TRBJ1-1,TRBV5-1,CASSFQQGNGAEAFF,TGCGCCAGCAGCTTTCAACAGGGAAATGGGGCTGAAGCTTTCTTT
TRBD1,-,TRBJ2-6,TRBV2,CASSAQGLSGANVLTF,TGTGCCAGCTCTGCACAGGGGTTATCTGGGGCCAACGTCCTGACTTTC
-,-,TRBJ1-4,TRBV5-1,CASSLTASSHEKLFF,TGCGCCAGCAGCTTGACAGCGAGCTCCCACGAAAAACTGTTTTTT
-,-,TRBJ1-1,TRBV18,CASSPTTGSGTEAFF,TGTGCCAGCTCACCTACTACAGGATCGGGAACTGAAGCTTTCTTT
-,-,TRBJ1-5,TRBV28,CASSLAGDSNQPQHF,TGTGCCAGCAGTTTAGCAGGGGATAGCAATCAGCCCCAGCATTTT
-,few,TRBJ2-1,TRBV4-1,CASSQLPQGNEQFF,TGCGCCAGCAGCCAGCTACCGCAGGGAAATGAGCAGTTCTTC
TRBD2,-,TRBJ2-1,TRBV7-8,CASSFAGEHREQFF,TGTGCCAGCAGCTTCGCGGGAGAGCACCGAGAGCAGTTCTTC
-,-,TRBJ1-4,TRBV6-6,CASNSGGSATNEKLFF,TGTGCCAGCAACTCCGGAGGGAGCGCAACTAATGAAAAACTGTTTTTT
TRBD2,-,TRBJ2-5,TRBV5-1,CASSTGLAGGPSGETQYF,TGCGCCAGCAGTACGGGACTAGCGGGAGGGCCTAGCGGGGAGACCCAGTACTTC
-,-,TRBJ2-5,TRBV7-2,CASSFNPQTQYF,TGTGCCAGCAGCTTTAACCCCCAGACCCAGTACTTC
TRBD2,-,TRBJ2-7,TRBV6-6,CASSVGLAGAYEQYF,TGTGCCAGCAGTGTGGGACTAGCGGGAGCCTACGAGCAGTACTTC